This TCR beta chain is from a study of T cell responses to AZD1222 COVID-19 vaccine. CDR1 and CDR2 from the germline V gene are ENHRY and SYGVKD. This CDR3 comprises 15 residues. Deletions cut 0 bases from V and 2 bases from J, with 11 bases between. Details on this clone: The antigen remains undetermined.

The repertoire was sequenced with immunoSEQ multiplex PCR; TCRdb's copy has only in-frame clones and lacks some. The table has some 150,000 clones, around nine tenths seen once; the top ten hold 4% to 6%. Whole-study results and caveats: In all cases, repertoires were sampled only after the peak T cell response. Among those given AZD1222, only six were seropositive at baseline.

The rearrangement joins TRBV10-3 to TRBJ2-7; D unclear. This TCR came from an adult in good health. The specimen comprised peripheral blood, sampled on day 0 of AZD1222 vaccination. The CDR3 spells CAISESFANTYEQYF. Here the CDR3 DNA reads TGTGCCATCAGTGAGTCGTTTGCGAACACCTACGAGCAGTACTTC.